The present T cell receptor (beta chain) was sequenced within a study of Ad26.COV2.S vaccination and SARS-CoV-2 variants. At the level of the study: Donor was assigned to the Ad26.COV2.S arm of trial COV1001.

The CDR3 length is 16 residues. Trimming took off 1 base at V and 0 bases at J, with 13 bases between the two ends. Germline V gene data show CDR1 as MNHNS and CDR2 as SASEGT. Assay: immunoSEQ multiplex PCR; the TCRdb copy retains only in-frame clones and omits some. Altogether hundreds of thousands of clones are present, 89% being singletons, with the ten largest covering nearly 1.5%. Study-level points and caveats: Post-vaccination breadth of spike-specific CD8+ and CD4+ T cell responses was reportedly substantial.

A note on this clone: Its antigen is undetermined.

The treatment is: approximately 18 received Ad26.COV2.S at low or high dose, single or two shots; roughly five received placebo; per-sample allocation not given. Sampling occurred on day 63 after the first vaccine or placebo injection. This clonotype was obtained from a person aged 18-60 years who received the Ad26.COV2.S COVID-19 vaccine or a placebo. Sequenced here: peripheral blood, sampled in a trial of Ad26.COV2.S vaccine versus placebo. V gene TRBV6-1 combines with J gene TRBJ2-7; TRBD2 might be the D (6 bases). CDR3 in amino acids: CASSEVGWTNSYEQYF. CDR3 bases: TGTGCCAGCAGTGAAGTTGGCTGGACTAACTCCTACGAGCAGTACTTC.